The 27 T cell receptor beta chains reported below all come from one sample, sequenced in a study of T cell repertoires in cytomegalovirus infection. Their target antigens are unknown. TCRdb redid the calling of the reads with MiXCR, one entry per CDR3 protein. The sample includes about 480,000 distinct CDR3 sequences, around a third of them seen just once. The sample consisted of cultured PBMCs, taken from culture after CMV antigen stimulation. Every receptor here comes from a human donor in good health (CMV status not recorded). Some clones in this sample may be carry-over from other donors' samples.

V and J are TRBV7-6 and TRBJ2-3; 9 bases align to TRBD2. Germline V gene lookup returns CDR1 SGHVS and CDR2 FNYEAQ. V gave up 4 bases and J gave up 5 bases; unmatched junction bases: 10. This CDR3 has 16 amino acids. CDR3 sequence reads: CASSSDAGGPQDTQYF. CDR3 DNA sequence: TGTGCCAGCAGCTCGGACGCGGGAGGGCCACAAGATACGCAGTATTTT.

This clonotype was counted a few times. The CDR3 reads CASSFPPPGSNEQFF. DNA of the CDR3: TGTGCCAGCAGTTTCCCCCCCCCTGGGTCCAATGAGCAGTTCTTC. The chain combines TRBV28 with TRBJ2-1; D is uncertain. The CDR3 runs to 15 residues. Trimming took 3 bases from V and 6 from J, leaving 15 bases between them. Germline V gene data show CDR1 as MDHEN and CDR2 as SYDVKM.

The chain is built from TRBV6-6 and TRBJ2-7; the D gene could be TRBD1 or TRBD2 (5 bases each). Trimming stripped 0 bases from V and 6 bases from J, with 9 bases between. CDR3 length: 13 residues. Germline V CDR1 and CDR2: MNHNY, SVGAGI (reference sequence). CDR3 region: CASSYSPGTEQYF. Here the CDR3 DNA reads TGTGCCAGCAGTTACTCTCCCGGGACCGAGCAGTACTTC.

The chain has TRBV7-2 and TRBJ2-1, with D unresolved. Trimming took 3 bases from V and 6 from J, leaving 6 bases between them. The CDR3 is made up of 12 amino acids. The germline V gene encodes CDR1 SGHTA and CDR2 FQGNSA. In DNA, the CDR3 is TGTGCCAGCAGCTTGATGACCAATGAGCAGTTCTTC. As protein: CASSLMTNEQFF.

This clonotype has just a few counts. This chain connects TRBV7-6 to TRBJ2-6, with a weak D call TRBD2 (7 bases). Germline V lookup: CDR1 SGHVS, CDR2 FNYEAQ. The CDR3 spans 16 residues. Trimming removed 5 bases from V and 0 bases from J, with 11 bases in between. CDR3 residues: CASSPRGHSGANVLTF. The CDR3 DNA is TGTGCCAGCAGCCCGCGGGGGCACTCTGGGGCCAACGTCCTGACTTTC.

The CDR3 region is CASSLVSSGFYEQYF. The CDR3 nucleotides read TGTGCCAGCAGTTTAGTTTCTAGCGGGTTCTACGAGCAGTACTTC. V is TRBV27 and J is TRBJ2-7; 8 bases agree with TRBD2. The CDR3 has 15 residues. Trimming took 2 bases from V and 3 from J; bases not matched to a gene: 6. The germline CDR1 and CDR2 sequences are MNHEY and SMNVEV (reference sequence).

This chain joins TRBV6-1 and TRBJ2-5; D unresolved. Germline-derived CDR1 and CDR2 are MNHNS and SASEGT. V lost 0 bases and J lost 4, with 9 bases in between. This CDR3 contains 14 residues. DNA of the CDR3: TGTGCCAGCAGTGAAGCCCTGTCACGAGAGACCCAGTACTTC. Residues: CASSEALSRETQYF.

This clonotype was counted a few times. The rearrangement joins TRBV6-5 to TRBJ2-3; no clear D gene. Trimming took off 0 bases at V and 7 bases at J, with 8 bases between the two ends. The CDR3 contains 13 residues. Germline V gives CDR1 MNHEY, CDR2 SVGAGI. CDR3 protein: CASSYSKAYTQYF. In DNA form, the CDR3 reads TGTGCCAGCAGTTACTCGAAGGCGTATACGCAGTATTTT.

This clonotype was detected only a few times. The chain is built from TRBV12-3 or TRBV12-4 and TRBJ2-2; 8 positions match TRBD2. V was pared by 7 bases and J by 6 bases, with 4 bases of the junction left unmatched. The CDR3 is 13 amino acids. The CDR3 sequence: CASTAGGAGELFF. The CDR3 region has the DNA TGTGCCAGCACCGCCGGGGGGGCCGGGGAGCTGTTTTTT.

This clonotype was detected a few times. The V gene is TRBV10-2, the J gene TRBJ2-3; D may be TRBD2 (5 bases). The CDR3 loop spans 15 amino acids. Germline V lookup: CDR1 WSHSY, CDR2 SAAADI. Trimming took off 2 bases at V and 10 bases at J, with 19 bases between the two ends. The CDR3: CASSEEGAPPSAQYF. CDR3 nucleotide sequence: TGCGCCAGCAGTGAGGAGGGAGCCCCGCCGTCGGCGCAGTATTTT.

The chain has TRBV29-1 and TRBJ2-5, with D unresolved. Deletions cut 7 bases from V and 2 bases from J, with 14 bases between. The V gene's germline CDR1 is SQVTM and CDR2 ANQGSEA. This CDR3 is built from 13 residues. The CDR3 DNA reads TGCAGCGCTATCCCCGTGAATCAAGAGACCCAGTACTTC. It codes for CSAIPVNQETQYF.

This chain joins TRBV28 and TRBJ2-7; 9 positions match TRBD2. The germline gives CDR1 MDHEN, CDR2 SYDVKM. Trimming at V came to 8 bases and at J to 3 bases, leaving 5 bases not matched to a gene. CDR3 length equals 13 residues. CDR3: CASCSGSLYEQYF. The CDR3 DNA sequence: TGTGCCAGCTGTAGCGGGAGCCTCTACGAGCAGTACTTC.

This clonotype was seen repeatedly, ten times or more. The chain combines TRBV4-3 with TRBJ2-1; 7 bases line up with TRBD2. CDR3 length equals 18 residues. The germline gives CDR1 LGHNA, CDR2 YSLEER. The junction had 15 bases not matched to a gene; V was cut back by 0 bases and J by 7 bases. The chain's CDR3 is CASSQDLQPGGIFNEQFF. The CDR3 DNA sequence: TGCGCCAGCAGCCAAGATCTGCAGCCGGGAGGAATTTTTAATGAGCAGTTCTTC.

J is TRBJ2-5 and V is TRBV10-3; 12 bases map to TRBD2. The CDR3 spans 18 residues. CDR1 and CDR2 (germline): ENHRY, SYGVKD. V shed 3 bases and J 2 bases; nucleotides not matched to a gene: 10. CDR3 in amino acids: CAISDMASGRAHQETQYF. CDR3 sequence (DNA): TGTGCCATCAGTGATATGGCTAGCGGGAGGGCGCATCAAGAGACCCAGTACTTC.

Concerning this clonotype itself: A read error may account for a junction end that differs from germline. The chain recombines TRBV9 with TRBJ2-7, with D possibly matching TRBD2 (5 bases). Germline loops: CDR1 SGDLS, CDR2 YYNGEE. This CDR3 is built from 11 residues. The CDR3 DNA follows: TGCCAGAGGGTAGCGAGCTACGAGCAGTACTTC. It translates to CQRVASYEQYF.

The chain employs TRBV10-3 and TRBJ1-1, with D perhaps matching TRBD1 (6 bases). V shed 5 bases and J shed 4 bases, with 11 bases lying between them. Per germline, CDR1 ENHRY and CDR2 SYGVKD. This CDR3 comprises 13 residues. The CDR3 reads CAISSTGSTEAFF. The DNA for the CDR3 is TGTGCCATCAGTTCAACAGGGAGCACTGAAGCTTTCTTT.

This chain joins TRBV7-8 and TRBJ2-5, with a weak D call TRBD1 (6 bases). Between the trimmed V and J ends, which lost 5 bases and 5 bases, there was a span of 12 bases. This CDR3 has 13 amino acids. The germline V gene has CDR1 SGHVS and CDR2 FQNEAQ. CDR3 region: CASSADRLETQYF. CDR3 coding DNA: TGTGCCAGCAGCGCTGACAGGCTCGAGACCCAGTACTTC. The full variable domain, its missing parts supplied by reference TRBV7-8 and TRBJ2-5, is GAGVSQSPRYKVAKRGQDVALRCDPISGHVSLFWYQQALGQGPEFLTYFQNEAQLDKSGLPSDRFFAERPEGSVSTLKIQRTQQEDSAVYLCASSADRLETQYFGPGTRLLVL.

The chain has TRBV10-3 and TRBJ2-5; 9 positions match TRBD1. The germline gives CDR1 ENHRY, CDR2 SYGVKD. The junction had 6 bases not matched to a gene; V was cut back by 5 bases and J by 5 bases. There are 14 residues in the CDR3. CDR3 in DNA: TGTGCCATCAGTTACGGGGACAGGGACGAGACCCAGTACTTC. Translating it yields CAISYGDRDETQYF.

V and J are TRBV4-3 and TRBJ1-6; the D gene is possibly TRBD1 (6 bases). CDR3 length equals 16 residues. Germline lookup yields CDR1 LGHNA and CDR2 YSLEER. The V end was cut by 4 bases, the J end by 4 bases, with 14 bases between. The CDR3 sequence is CASSLHSTGYNSPLHF. The CDR3 nucleotides are TGCGCCAGCAGCCTTCATTCGACAGGTTATAATTCACCCCTCCACTTT.

The chain links TRBV6-5 to TRBJ1-2; D may be TRBD1 (5 bases). Trimming removed 2 bases at V and 5 bases at J, with 9 bases between. From germline, CDR1 is MNHEY and CDR2 SVGAGI. This CDR3 has 13 amino acids. This CDR3 is CASSYAGGYGYTF. The DNA of the CDR3 is TGTGCCAGCAGTTACGCGGGGGGGTATGGCTACACCTTC.

This chain joins TRBV7-2 and TRBJ1-5, with D perhaps TRBD1 (5 bases). The V gene's germline CDR1 is SGHTA and CDR2 FQGNSA. The CDR3 has 14 amino acids. V was trimmed by 1 base and J by 5 bases, leaving 9 bases between them. The DNA for the CDR3 is TGTGCCAGCAGCTTAGGTGGGGCCGATCAGCCCCAGCATTTT. Its translation: CASSLGGADQPQHF.

The chain links TRBV29-1 to TRBJ2-3, with 7 bases that match TRBD1. The CDR3 has 16 amino acids. Germline V gives CDR1 SQVTM, CDR2 ANQGSEA. With 4 bases clipped from V and 2 bases from J, the junction kept 12 bases outside the gene matches. The CDR3, as DNA: TGCAGCGTTGGATCACGGACAGGCCCCTTCACAGATACGCAGTATTTT. This gives the protein CSVGSRTGPFTDTQYF.

The chain links TRBV7-3 to TRBJ2-3, with TRBD2 matching over 10 bases. Trimming cost V 4 bases and J 5 bases; bases outside gene matches: 6. Per the germline V gene, CDR1 is SGHTA and CDR2 is FQGTGA. CDR3 length: 15 residues. The CDR3 reads CASSSSGSWRDTQYF. CDR3 sequence (DNA): TGTGCCAGCAGCTCTAGCGGGAGCTGGAGAGATACGCAGTATTTT.

The V call is TRBV11-2, the J call TRBJ1-2, with D possibly matching TRBD1 (6 bases). Germline CDR1 is SGHAT and CDR2 is FQNNGV. V lost 8 bases to trimming and J lost 1 base, with 14 bases between them. This CDR3 comprises 14 residues. CDR3 loop: CASANWGLNYGYTF. CDR3 sequence (DNA): TGTGCCAGCGCCAACTGGGGGCTTAACTATGGCTACACCTTC.

V and J are TRBV28 and TRBJ1-2, with D unclear. The CDR3 length is 14 residues. Germline V gene data show CDR1 as MDHEN and CDR2 as SYDVKM. V was pared by 2 bases and J by 7 bases, with 14 bases between. CDR3 DNA sequence: TGTGCCAGCAGTTTAAATGACTGGGGAGGTGGCTACACCTTC. Its translation: CASSLNDWGGGYTF.

This clonotype was picked up a small number of times. The rearrangement joins TRBV6-8 to TRBJ1-5; 8 positions match TRBD1. Germline V gene data show CDR1 as MNHGY and CDR2 as SAAAGT. The V gene end was trimmed by 4 bases and the J gene end by 2 bases; junction bases not matched to a gene: 4. The length of the CDR3 is 15 residues. The CDR3 bases are TGTGCCAGCAGTTCCGGACAGGGACGCAATCAGCCCCAGCATTTT. Translating gives CASSSGQGRNQPQHF.

This clonotype was found once. This sequence joins TRBV10-3 and TRBJ2-7; D uncertain. In germline, CDR1 is ENHRY, CDR2 SYGVKD. Trimming pared 4 bases from V and 0 bases from J, leaving 10 bases between. There are 14 residues in the CDR3. The CDR3 loop is CAISGRSGSYEQYF. The CDR3, as DNA: TGTGCCATCAGTGGCAGGTCGGGCTCCTACGAGCAGTACTTC.